This record concerns one T cell receptor beta chain sequence. Its antigen is as yet unknown. The data are from a study of graft-versus-host responses after intestinal transplantation. Findings and limits, study-wide: Peak GvH clone levels in circulation were associated with early post-transplant HvG declines.

Using immunoSEQ multiplex PCR, the repertoire was profiled, and TCRdb retains in-frame clones only, with some absent. The table includes about 50,000 clones, 80% to 95% detected once. Germline V lookup: CDR1 SGHVS, CDR2 FNYEAQ. V dropped 2 bases and J dropped 5; count of bases not matched to a gene: 8. The CDR3 extends over 16 amino acids. This sample comprised unstimulated CD4+ T cells sorted from spleen or lymph node cells, obtained before transplant. The chain couples TRBV7-6 to TRBJ2-1; 8 bases match TRBD2. This TCR derives from a human donor who was the organ donor for an intestinal transplant. The CDR3 here is CASSLRAGGRDNEQFF. CDR3 DNA sequence: TGTGCCAGCAGCTTACGGGCGGGAGGTAGGGACAATGAGCAGTTCTTC.